The T cell receptor beta chain described here comes from a study of T cell repertoires in cytomegalovirus infection (dated by TCRdb to about 2019). As for the study more broadly: Donor HLA type was relevant to the analysis, because carriage of CMV infection together with the matching HLA type was indicated by public TCR beta signatures. What the study reported, not specific to this receptor: In the ex vivo response, HLA-C-restricted CMV-specific TCR beta clonotypes were dominant, and in two of eight donors the single most frequent clonotype came from this HLA-C-restricted group. In both this cohort and an independent roughly 400-donor cohort, the cumulative frequency of public TCR beta family members distinguished carriers of CMV infection plus the relevant HLA type.

The germline V gene provides CDR1 MNHNS and CDR2 SASEGT. The V end loses 1 base and the J end loses 7 bases, and a stretch of 5 bases separates them. Spanning cysteine to phenylalanine, the CDR3 consists of 12 amino acids. Only the CDR3 DNA stays, 36 bases, in frame from base 1. This clonotype was recorded many times. Which antigen it targets is not known. Nothing much larger sits one base from this clone, and base qualities are not available. TCRdb shows the sequencer as Illumina HiSeq 1500. TCRdb reanalyzed the raw reads on its own, using fastp at Q25 for trimming and MiXCR for clone calling, and kept in-frame beta chains. Each entry is one CDR3 protein sequence, shown with its most common DNA and genes. Across this sample there are more than 200,000 distinct CDR3 sequences, with 8% to 9.5% seen only once. The ten biggest clones cover roughly 16% of the sample.

Source material: PBMCs. The rearrangement combines TRBV6-1 with TRBJ1-5, with no confidently assigned D gene. This TCR derives from a human donor in good health (CMV status not recorded). Some clones in this sample may be carry-over from other donors' samples. The DNA sequence is TGTGCCAGCAGTGAAGTAGGACAGCCCCAGCATTTT. It codes for CASSEVGQPQHF.